What follows are 28 T cell receptor beta chains derived from one specimen sequenced in a study of blood T cell repertoires in COVID-19. Using immunoSEQ multiplex PCR, the repertoire was profiled, and TCRdb retains in-frame clones only, with some absent. This table has about 170,000 clones, just under 85% appearing once. The material sequenced was peripheral blood. These receptor sequences come from a woman older than 75 with COVID-19, enrolled during active disease.

This rearrangement joins TRBV7-3 to TRBJ2-1, with a possible D match to TRBD2 (6 bases). CDR1 is SGHTA and CDR2 is FQGTGA in the germline V gene. V was cut by 1 base and J by 9 bases, with 10 bases left in between. CDR3 length: 13 amino acids. CDR3 coding DNA: TGTGCCAGCAGCTTAATTTTGGGAGGTGAGCAGTTCTTC. This codes for CASSLILGGEQFF.

The chain carries TRBV4-1 and TRBJ2-1; 7 bases are shared with TRBD2. The V gene's germline CDR1 is MGHRA and CDR2 YSYEKL. V lost 4 bases, J lost 6 bases, and 12 bases stayed unmatched. This CDR3 is built from 16 residues. CDR3 sequence: CASSPRMRETINEQFF. The CDR3 nucleotides read TGCGCCAGCAGCCCTAGAATGCGGGAGACCATCAATGAGCAGTTCTTC.

The chain recombines TRBV30 with TRBJ2-7; 7 bases map to TRBD1. The CDR3 is made up of 14 amino acids. V shed 3 bases and J 4 bases; nucleotides not matched to a gene: 9. Germline V gene sequence: CDR1 GTSNPN, CDR2 SVGIG (reference sequence). The DNA for the CDR3 is TGTGCCTGGAGAGACAGGGTCTTAGGGTACGAGCAGTACTTC. This codes for CAWRDRVLGYEQYF.

J is TRBJ2-1 and V is TRBV2; D gene ambiguous. CDR3 length: 10 amino acids. Trimming took off 4 bases at V and 7 bases at J, with 2 bases between the two ends. The germline V gene encodes CDR1 SNHLY and CDR2 FYNNEI. CDR3 protein: CASSVNEQFF. CDR3 sequence (DNA): TGTGCCAGCAGTGTAAATGAGCAGTTCTTC. The full variable domain, with the rest looked up from reference TRBV2 and TRBJ2-1, is EPEVTQTPSHQVTQMGQEVILRCVPISNHLYFYWYRQILGQKVEFLVSFYNNEISEKSEIFDDQFSVERPDGSNFTLKIRSTKLEDSAMYFCASSVNEQFFGPGTRLTVL.

This clone has a handful of counts. The J gene is TRBJ1-1, the V gene TRBV6-5; 10 bases are a match to TRBD1. V was pared by 6 bases and J by 10 bases, with 8 bases of the junction left unmatched. Germline-derived CDR1 and CDR2 are MNHEY and SVGAGI. This CDR3 comprises 13 residues. CDR3 DNA: TGTGCCAGCAGAGGACAGGGGGGGGTCGGAGCTTTCTTT. It specifies CASRGQGGVGAFF.

There are a few counts of this clone. CDR3 loop: CASSLDKGAHGYTF. CDR3 DNA sequence: TGTGCCAGCAGCCTAGACAAGGGGGCGCATGGCTACACCTTC. The chain employs TRBV4-2 and TRBJ1-2; 7 bases fit TRBD1. Looked up from germline, CDR1 is LGHNA and CDR2 is YNFKEQ. The length of the CDR3 is 14 residues. Trimming at V came to 4 bases and at J to 6 bases, leaving 8 bases not matched to a gene.

The V call is TRBV18, the J call TRBJ1-2, with D perhaps TRBD1 (6 bases). This CDR3 is 14 amino acids long. Germline V lookup: CDR1 KGHSH, CDR2 LQKENI. Trimming pared 3 bases from V and 3 bases from J, leaving 11 bases between. CDR3 DNA: TGTGCCAGCTCACCCTCGGCAGGGGACTATGGCTACACCTTC. It encodes CASSPSAGDYGYTF.

This clone appeared once. V usage is TRBV7-2 and J usage is TRBJ1-1; D is uncertain. CDR3 length: 15 amino acids. Germline CDR1 reads SGHTA; CDR2 reads FQGNSA. V lost 5 bases and J lost 5, with 18 bases in between. Here the CDR3 DNA reads TGTGCCAGCAGCCCAGACGGACTCCGAGGGACTGAAGCTTTCTTT. Residues: CASSPDGLRGTEAFF.

V is TRBV28 and J is TRBJ2-1, with 9 bases matching TRBD2. This CDR3 has 14 residues. The V segment lost 3 bases and the J segment 4 bases; nucleotides outside the gene matches: 1. CDR1 is MDHEN and CDR2 is SYDVKM in the germline V gene. The CDR3 DNA reads TGTGCCAGCAGTTTGGCGGGAGGGTACAATGAGCAGTTCTTC. Its protein product is CASSLAGGYNEQFF.

This clone was seen a handful of times. The chain recombines TRBV18 with TRBJ1-1; D ambiguous. V was pared by 4 bases and J by 3 bases, with 9 bases between. The CDR3 sequence is 13 residues long. Germline lookup yields CDR1 KGHSH and CDR2 LQKENI. This CDR3 reads CASSLVRDTEAFF. The DNA for the CDR3 is TGTGCCAGCTCACTTGTACGAGACACTGAAGCTTTCTTT.

The rearrangement links TRBV19 to TRBJ2-2, with TRBD2 matching 15 bases. The germline V gene has CDR1 LNHDA and CDR2 SQIVND (reference sequence). V lost 3 bases and J lost 6; bases outside the gene matches: 5. CDR3 length: 17 amino acids. CDR3 nucleotide sequence: TGTGCCAGTAGTATGAGGACTAGCGGGGGGGCATCCGGGGAGCTGTTTTTT. Its protein product is CASSMRTSGGASGELFF.

V usage is TRBV5-1 and J usage is TRBJ2-3; the match to TRBD2 covers 8 bases. Germline V gene lookup returns CDR1 SGHRS and CDR2 YFSETQ. With V trimmed by 1 base and J by 5 bases, 3 bases remained unmatched. The CDR3 covers 14 residues. The CDR3 protein is CASSLSLAVDTQYF. The CDR3 coding sequence is TGCGCCAGCAGCTTGTCACTAGCGGTAGATACGCAGTATTTT.

This chain joins TRBV15 and TRBJ2-7; D is undetermined. Germline values: CDR1 LNHNV, CDR2 YYDKDF (reference sequence). The CDR3 runs 14 residues. Trimming pared 4 bases from V and 0 bases from J, leaving 10 bases between. CDR3 loop: CATSNSDSSYEQYF. DNA of the CDR3: TGTGCCACCAGCAACTCCGATAGCTCCTACGAGCAGTACTTC.

V usage is TRBV7-9 and J usage is TRBJ2-5; no definite D call. This CDR3 spans 11 amino acids. Per germline, CDR1 SEHNR and CDR2 FQNEAQ (reference sequence). The V gene lost 3 bases and the J gene lost 7 bases, with 6 bases spanning the gap. The CDR3 loop reads CASSLFGTQYF. CDR3 in DNA: TGTGCCAGCAGCTTGTTCGGGACCCAGTACTTC.

The rearrangement links TRBV19 to TRBJ2-1; D perhaps matches TRBD2 (5 bases). The CDR3 is 15 residues long. Germline lookup yields CDR1 LNHDA and CDR2 SQIVND (reference sequence). Trimming removed 4 bases from V and 7 bases from J, with 17 bases in between. This CDR3 reads CASSTSPRGRNEQFF. Here the CDR3 DNA reads TGTGCCAGTAGTACTTCCCCCAGAGGGCGTAATGAGCAGTTCTTC.

The chain recombines TRBV7-2 with TRBJ2-1; TRBD2 agrees at 7 bases. CDR3 length: 17 residues. V shed 1 base and J 0 bases; nucleotides not matched to a gene: 6. Germline CDR1 reads SGHTA; CDR2 reads FQGNSA. CDR3 in DNA: TGTGCCAGCAGCTTAGGGAGGGGAGGGAGCTCCTACAATGAGCAGTTCTTC. It codes for CASSLGRGGSSYNEQFF.

This clone occurred once. V and J are TRBV30 and TRBJ2-7; a possible D gene is TRBD1 (6 bases). Trimming cost V 0 bases and J 6 bases, with 15 bases left between them. CDR1 and CDR2 (germline): GTSNPN, SVGIG (reference sequence). This CDR3 is built from 14 residues. The CDR3 DNA reads TGTGCCTGGAGTGTAGGGGCAGGGGAATCCGAGCAGTACTTC. Amino acids: CAWSVGAGESEQYF.

This sequence joins TRBV27 and TRBJ1-6, with 7 bases aligning to TRBD1. From germline, CDR1 is MNHEY and CDR2 SMNVEV (reference sequence). V was clipped by 3 bases and J by 9 bases; unmatched bases: 5. The CDR3 loop spans 14 amino acids. The CDR3 DNA follows: TGTGCCAGCAGTTTGAAGGGGGCGGTTTCACCCCTCCACTTT. It encodes CASSLKGAVSPLHF.

This clone was counted a single time. V usage is TRBV6-5 and J usage is TRBJ2-1, with 10 bases that match TRBD1. V lost 10 bases, J lost 7 bases, and 7 bases stayed unmatched. Germline CDR1 and CDR2: MNHEY and SVGAGI. The CDR3 contains 13 residues. CDR3 nucleotides: TGTGCCAAAGACAGGGGGCTAGTTAATGAGCAGTTCTTC. This codes for CAKDRGLVNEQFF.

This chain links TRBV18 with TRBJ2-1; 13 bases fit TRBD2. Germline V gives CDR1 KGHSH, CDR2 LQKENI. The CDR3 loop spans 14 amino acids. V lost 6 bases to trimming and J lost 8 bases; unmatched junction nucleotides: 4. CDR3 nucleotide sequence: TGTGCCAGCTCCCGGACTAGCGGGAGCCATGAGCAGTTCTTC. Translation: CASSRTSGSHEQFF.

V is TRBV19 and J is TRBJ2-1; 9 bases align to TRBD1. Germline lookup yields CDR1 LNHDA and CDR2 SQIVND (reference sequence). The CDR3 has 16 residues. Unmatched junction bases numbered 11, after V lost 8 bases and J lost 3 bases. The CDR3 reads CASESWGQGFYNEQFF. DNA for the CDR3: TGTGCCAGTGAGAGTTGGGGACAGGGTTTCTACAATGAGCAGTTCTTC.

The rearrangement links TRBV11-2 to TRBJ2-7; D gene uncertain. Germline CDR1 and CDR2: SGHAT and FQNNGV. Deletions cut 4 bases from V and 3 bases from J, with 19 bases between. CDR3 size: 16 residues. The CDR3 nucleotides read TGTGCCAGCAGCTCCCCTCCCTTCCCCCCCCTCTACGAGCAGTACTTC. This codes for CASSSPPFPPLYEQYF.

The rearrangement joins TRBV18 to TRBJ1-4, with D uncertain. The CDR3 has 13 amino acids. CDR1 is KGHSH, CDR2 LQKENI, per germline. The germline V and J ends were trimmed by 5 bases and 7 bases, with 11 bases remaining between them. In nucleotides, the CDR3 is TGTGCCAGCTCAGACTTTGCCCGTGAAAAACTGTTTTTT. It encodes CASSDFAREKLFF. Full variable domain (missing parts from reference TRBV18 and TRBJ1-4): NAGVMQNPRHLVRRRGQEARLRCSPMKGHSHVYWYRQLPEEGLKFMVYLQKENIIDESGMPKERFSAEFPKEGPSILRIQQVVRGDSAAYFCASSDFAREKLFFGSGTQLSVL.

The chain is built from TRBV7-6 and TRBJ2-7, with 8 bases aligning to TRBD2. Looked up from germline, CDR1 is SGHVS and CDR2 is FNYEAQ. The length of the CDR3 is 18 residues. Trimming cost V 2 bases and J 5 bases; bases outside gene matches: 17. CDR3 loop: CASSLRGVAGRGFHEQYF. In DNA, the CDR3 is TGTGCCAGCAGCTTAAGGGGCGTAGCGGGAAGGGGGTTCCACGAGCAGTACTTC.

This chain connects TRBV7-3 to TRBJ2-3, with 8 bases matching TRBD1. Germline lookup yields CDR1 SGHTA and CDR2 FQGTGA. This CDR3 has 16 amino acids. V lost 5 bases and J lost 2; bases outside the gene matches: 9. The CDR3 loop reads CASSRGQAGNTDTQYF. Written as DNA, the CDR3 is TGTGCCAGCAGCCGGGGACAGGCGGGTAACACAGATACGCAGTATTTT.

The chain carries TRBV30 and TRBJ1-2; 9 bases line up with TRBD1. Germline CDR1 and CDR2: GTSNPN and SVGIG (reference sequence). The V and J ends lost 5 bases and 7 bases, in that order; junction bases with no gene match: 14. The CDR3 runs 15 residues. The CDR3 DNA reads as TGTGCCTGGCTTGAACCGGGACAGGGAGAAGTTGGCTACACCTTC. This encodes CAWLEPGQGEVGYTF.

The chain links TRBV28 to TRBJ2-7, with 7 nucleotides matching TRBD1. The CDR3 has 16 amino acids. The germline V gene has CDR1 MDHEN and CDR2 SYDVKM. Trimming took 5 bases from V and 5 from J; bases not matched to a gene: 15. The CDR3 loop reads CASSLYGTAPRDEQYF. The CDR3 region has the DNA TGTGCCAGCAGTCTCTACGGGACAGCGCCTAGGGACGAGCAGTACTTC. Supplemented by reference TRBV28 and TRBJ2-7, the full variable domain reads DVKVTQSSRYLVKRTGEKVFLECVQDMDHENMFWYRQDPGLGLRLIYFSYDVKMKEKGDIPEGYSVSREKKERFSLILESASTNQTSMYLCASSLYGTAPRDEQYFGPGTRLTVT.

The chain employs TRBV20-1 and TRBJ2-5, with D maybe TRBD1 (6 bases). The DNA matches TRBJ2-7 better at its end, which makes the J call doubtful. This CDR3 spans 10 amino acids. Germline V gene sequence: CDR1 DFQATT, CDR2 SNEGSKA (reference sequence). This CDR3 reads CSAGAYEQYF. CDR3 DNA: TGCAGTGCGGGGGCTTACGAGCAGTACTTC.